These 2 T cell receptor beta chains were all obtained from the same sample, sequenced in a study of T-cell reconstitution after alpha-beta-depleted transplantation in children. Unique molecular identifiers were incorporated when the TCRbeta library was constructed. TCRdb called the PCR reads again in MiXCR, with one record for every CDR3 protein. Of about 97,000 distinct CDR3 sequences in the sample, 4.5% to 7.5% were seen once. Sequences were derived from PBMCs, mostly from graft donor cells, sampled 60 days after TCRalphabeta/CD19-depleted stem cell transplant. The receptor source for this set is a female patient aged 2-9 years who had a stem cell transplant for Fanconi anemia, so the T cells may come from the graft donor.

The chain joins TRBV28 to TRBJ2-7; D may be TRBD1 (5 bases). This CDR3 region has 15 residues. Trimming removed 5 bases from V and 3 bases from J, with 17 bases in between. Germline CDR1 is MDHEN and CDR2 is SYDVKM. The CDR3: CASSPAGDSFYEQYF. The CDR3 bases are TGTGCCAGCAGTCCCGCAGGAGACAGTTTCTACGAGCAGTACTTC. The variable domain in full, with the rest retrieved from reference TRBV28 and TRBJ2-7, is DVKVTQSSRYLVKRTGEKVFLECVQDMDHENMFWYRQDPGLGLRLIYFSYDVKMKEKGDIPEGYSVSREKKERFSLILESASTNQTSMYLCASSPAGDSFYEQYFGPGTRLTVT.

In its sample, this clonotype was seen a few times. This chain connects TRBV7-9 to TRBJ1-2, with 7 positions matching TRBD1. The CDR3 runs to 13 residues. The V and J ends lost 5 bases and 6 bases, in that order; junction bases with no gene match: 6. The germline V gene has CDR1 SEHNR and CDR2 FQNEAQ (reference sequence). The CDR3 protein is CASSPDRAHGYTF. In DNA, the CDR3 is TGTGCCAGCAGCCCAGACAGGGCTCATGGCTACACCTTC.